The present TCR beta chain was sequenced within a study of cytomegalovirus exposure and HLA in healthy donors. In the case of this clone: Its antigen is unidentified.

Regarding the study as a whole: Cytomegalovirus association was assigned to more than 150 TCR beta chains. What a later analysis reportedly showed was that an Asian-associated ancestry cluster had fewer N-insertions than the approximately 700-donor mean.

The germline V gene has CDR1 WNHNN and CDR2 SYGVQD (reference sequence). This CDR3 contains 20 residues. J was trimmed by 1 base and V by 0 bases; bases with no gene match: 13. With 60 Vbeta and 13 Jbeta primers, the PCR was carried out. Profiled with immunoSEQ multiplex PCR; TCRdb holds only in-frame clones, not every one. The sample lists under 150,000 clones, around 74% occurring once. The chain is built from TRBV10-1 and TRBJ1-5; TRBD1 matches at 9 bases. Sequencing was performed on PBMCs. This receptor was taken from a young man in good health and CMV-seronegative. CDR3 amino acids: CASSESSGRQGGESNQPQHF. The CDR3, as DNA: TGCGCCAGCAGTGAGTCGAGCGGGAGACAGGGGGGAGAAAGCAATCAGCCCCAGCATTTT.